This note documents a single TCR beta chain sequence. Its antigen remains unidentified. The sample comes from a study of STAT5B mutations in CD4+ large granular lymphocyte leukemia. The germline gives CDR1 SQVTM, CDR2 ANQGSEA. V was clipped by 0 bases and J by 4 bases; unmatched bases: 5. This CDR3 has 14 amino acids. Study-wide points: Patient CD4-sorted repertoires looked more clonal than healthy CD4+ repertoires, even without putative leukemic clones. No patients shared main leukemic clonotypes, though about 26% appeared at low frequency elsewhere.

Controls came from buffy coats of healthy blood donors. Measured with immunoSEQ multiplex PCR; TCRdb has only the in-frame clones, and not every one. Of 37,000 or so clones in the sample, 81% were seen once. The chain recombines TRBV29-1 with TRBJ1-2; 7 positions match TRBD1. The sample consisted of CD4+ T cells from blood buffy coats. The receptor's source is a human donor in good health. CDR3 residues: CSVEDRQGVYGYTF. The CDR3 nucleotides are TGCAGCGTTGAAGACAGACAGGGAGTCTATGGCTACACCTTC.